Below, 19 T cell receptor beta chains from the same sample are listed, as sequenced in a study of blood T cell repertoires in COVID-19. TCRdb's table, derived via immunoSEQ multiplex PCR, lists solely in-frame clones and lacks some. The sample has more than 200,000 clones; over 70% are singletons. Sequencing input: PBMCs or T cells enriched from blood (not recorded which). All receptors come from a woman aged 25 to 39 who had been exposed to COVID-19.

The chain carries TRBV11-2 and TRBJ1-6; D is ambiguous. The CDR3 totals 19 residues. The germline V and J ends were trimmed by 0 bases and 9 bases, with 24 bases remaining between them. Germline loops: CDR1 SGHAT, CDR2 FQNNGV. The CDR3 coding sequence is TGTGCCAGCAGCTTAGAATGGGCAGAGGGTTCTACTACCTTTTCACCCCTCCACTTT. Its translation: CASSLEWAEGSTTFSPLHF.

This clone was detected once. The chain links TRBV20-1 to TRBJ2-1, with D unclear. Germline assignment: CDR1 DFQATT and CDR2 SNEGSKA (reference sequence). CDR3 size: 11 residues. Trimming shortened V by 3 bases and J by 9 bases, and 9 bases separated the two germline ends. The CDR3 nucleotides are TGCAGTGCTAGGCTGGCAGTTGAGCAGTTCTTC. Protein product: CSARLAVEQFF.

J is TRBJ2-5 and V is TRBV5-6, with D possibly matching TRBD2 (6 bases). V was pared by 6 bases and J by 1 base, with 10 bases between. Germline lookup yields CDR1 SGHDT and CDR2 YYEEEE. The CDR3 runs 13 residues. The CDR3 is CASIDSGQETQYF. As DNA, the CDR3 is TGTGCCAGCATAGATAGCGGCCAAGAGACCCAGTACTTC.

The chain is built from TRBV14 and TRBJ2-1; D remains ambiguous. Germline V gene sequence: CDR1 SGHDN, CDR2 FVKESK. V was shortened by 1 base and J by 7 bases, with 5 bases between the two germline ends. There are 12 residues in the CDR3. The CDR3 reads CASSQVRNEQFF. The DNA for the CDR3 is TGTGCCAGCAGCCAAGTCAGGAATGAGCAGTTCTTC.

The chain recombines TRBV15 with TRBJ2-3, with 7 bases that match TRBD1. Germline V gene data show CDR1 as LNHNV and CDR2 as YYDKDF (reference sequence). The CDR3 length is 16 residues. V was clipped by 2 bases and J by 3 bases; unmatched bases: 8. CDR3 in DNA: TGTGCCACCAGCAGACAAGACAGGGAGATTACAGATACGCAGTATTTT. As protein: CATSRQDREITDTQYF.

This chain links TRBV6-5 with TRBJ1-1, with unresolved D. From germline, CDR1 is MNHEY and CDR2 SVGAGI. The CDR3 runs to 15 residues. Trimming shortened V by 6 bases and J by 0 bases, and 14 bases separated the two germline ends. The CDR3, as DNA: TGTGCCAGCAGCGGTCGTTTCGGAGTGAACACTGAAGCTTTCTTT. Translation gives CASSGRFGVNTEAFF.

J is TRBJ2-7 and V is TRBV6-6, with 10 positions matching TRBD1. Trimming removed 5 bases from V and 2 bases from J; junction bases left unmatched: 24. CDR1 MNHNY and CDR2 SVGAGI come from the germline V gene (reference sequence). This CDR3 is 21 amino acids long. The CDR3 region is CASSREPGQGSRRGNPYEQYF. As DNA, the CDR3 is TGTGCCAGCAGTCGAGAACCGGGACAGGGGAGTCGAAGGGGGAACCCCTACGAGCAGTACTTC.

This sequence joins TRBV6-5 and TRBJ1-2, with TRBD1 matching over 9 bases. Germline values: CDR1 MNHEY, CDR2 SVGAGI. The trim removed 8 bases at V and 4 bases at J, leaving 2 bases unmatched. This CDR3 has 12 amino acids. As DNA, the CDR3 is TGTGCCAGCCGGACAGGGGTCTATGGCTACACCTTC. Its translation: CASRTGVYGYTF.

V gene TRBV3-1 (or the pseudogene TRBV3-2) combines with J gene TRBJ2-1, with 10 bases that match TRBD2. V was clipped by 4 bases and J by 15 bases; unmatched bases: 9. The CDR3 has 13 residues. The germline V gene has CDR1 LGHDT and CDR2 YNNKEL (reference sequence). CDR3 DNA: TGTGCCAGCAGCCCCATCCCACTAGCGGGACTGTTCTTC. Protein product: CASSPIPLAGLFF.

The count of this clone is one. The gene calls are TRBV11-3 and TRBJ2-3; the match to TRBD1 covers 11 bases. Trimming at V came to 5 bases and at J to 4 bases, leaving 2 bases not matched to a gene. Germline lookup yields CDR1 SGHNT and CDR2 YENEEA. The CDR3 covers 14 residues. The CDR3 region has the DNA TGTGCCAGCAGCCGGACAGGGGGCGCAGATACGCAGTATTTT. Protein: CASSRTGGADTQYF.

The V and J genes are TRBV2 and TRBJ2-1, with 11 positions matching TRBD2. This CDR3 has 17 residues. After removal of 6 bases from V and 3 bases from J, the junction contained 10 bases not matched to a gene. Germline CDR1 is SNHLY and CDR2 is FYNNEI. CDR3 DNA: TGTGCCAGCAGGGGTCCCGGGACTAGCGGAGACTACAATGAGCAGTTCTTC. This gives the protein CASRGPGTSGDYNEQFF.

The V call is TRBV9, the J call TRBJ2-5; TRBD1 matches 7 bases. Per the germline V gene, CDR1 is SGDLS and CDR2 is YYNGEE. The length of the CDR3 is 14 residues. Germline trimming cut 4 bases from V and 3 bases from J; bases unmatched to any gene: 6. The CDR3 reads CASSLEGGKETQYF. The CDR3 DNA sequence: TGTGCCAGCAGCCTGGAAGGGGGCAAAGAGACCCAGTACTTC.

The rearrangement uses TRBV7-9 and TRBJ1-1, with 9 bases lining up with TRBD1. Germline V gene data show CDR1 as SEHNR and CDR2 as FQNEAQ (reference sequence). V trimming: 5 bases; J trimming: 5 bases; junction bases outside the gene matches: 6. The CDR3 runs 14 residues. The CDR3 region is CASSGDRVGTEAFF. The CDR3 DNA follows: TGTGCCAGCAGCGGGGACAGGGTTGGGACTGAAGCTTTCTTT.

The CDR3 protein is CATSRVAGGSYEQYF. As DNA, the CDR3 is TGTGCCACCAGCAGAGTTGCGGGAGGATCTTACGAGCAGTACTTC. This chain connects TRBV15 to TRBJ2-7; 8 bases match TRBD2. Germline values: CDR1 LNHNV, CDR2 YYDKDF (reference sequence). The trim removed 1 base at V and 4 bases at J, leaving 6 bases unmatched. The CDR3 has 15 residues.

The rearrangement joins TRBV18 to TRBJ1-2; TRBD1 aligns across 8 bases. CDR3 length: 15 amino acids. Germline CDR1 and CDR2: KGHSH and LQKENI. V lost 3 bases to trimming and J lost 2 bases; unmatched junction nucleotides: 5. The CDR3 nucleotides read TGTGCCAGCTCACCGGGCTCAGGGGGCAACTATGGCTACACCTTC. This codes for CASSPGSGGNYGYTF.

The chain joins TRBV30 to TRBJ1-4; D remains unclear. Trimming removed 0 bases from V and 4 bases from J, with 15 bases in between. From germline, CDR1 is GTSNPN and CDR2 SVGIG (reference sequence). The CDR3 covers 16 residues. CDR3: CAWSVGRRNHNEKLFF. As DNA, the CDR3 is TGTGCCTGGAGTGTTGGCAGGCGAAACCATAATGAAAAACTGTTTTTT.

The rearrangement uses TRBV20-1 and TRBJ1-1, with TRBD1 as a possible D gene (5 bases). The V gene's germline CDR1 is DFQATT and CDR2 SNEGSKA (reference sequence). The V and J ends lost 7 bases and 10 bases respectively, with 16 bases between them. The length of the CDR3 is 11 residues. CDR3 nucleotides: TGCAGTGTTGTACAGGTGCCCGGAGCTTTCTTT. Amino acids: CSVVQVPGAFF.

This clone appeared a single time. The J gene is TRBJ1-5, the V gene TRBV20-1; tentatively, D is TRBD1 (6 bases). Trimming removed 3 bases from V and 6 bases from J, with 9 bases in between. The CDR3 runs to 12 residues. From germline, CDR1 is DFQATT and CDR2 SNEGSKA (reference sequence). The CDR3 loop is CSASGGSQPQHF. The CDR3 DNA is TGCAGTGCTAGTGGGGGCAGTCAGCCCCAGCATTTT.

The V gene is TRBV7-8, the J gene TRBJ2-5, with 11 bases that match TRBD2. This CDR3 region has 18 residues. Germline values: CDR1 SGHVS, CDR2 FQNEAQ. After removal of 4 bases from V and 2 bases from J, the junction contained 12 bases not matched to a gene. The DNA for the CDR3 is TGTGCCAGCAGCTCAGGGACTAGCGGCAACGCCTTACAAGAGACCCAGTACTTC. Its translation: CASSSGTSGNALQETQYF.